The next 10 T cell receptor beta chains were all read from a single sample in a study of healthy donors' naive CD4 and CD8 T cells. TCR libraries were built from approximately 490 ng of total RNA by linear amplification. TCRdb recomputed calls from the reads with MiXCR, one row per CDR3 protein. This sample has roughly 200,000 distinct CDR3 sequences, with 65% to 75% found just once. The sequenced material came from naive CD4+ and CD8+ T cells sorted from blood, pooled from several donors. These receptors all come from a pool of human donors in good health; the sample pools cells from several healthy donors.

This clonotype was seen only a few times. The chain links TRBV5-5 to TRBJ2-1; TRBD2 matches at 7 bases. J lost 1 base, V lost 4 bases, and 5 bases had no gene match. The CDR3 covers 15 residues. Germline loops: CDR1 SGHKS, CDR2 YYEKEE (reference sequence). The CDR3 here is CASSPGLRSYNEQFF. CDR3 bases: TGTGCCAGCAGCCCGGGACTACGATCCTACAATGAGCAGTTCTTC.

Concerning this clonotype itself: A junction end diverges from the germline sequence, so it may reflect a read error. The CDR3 coding sequence is TGCGACAGCAGCTTATCCGGGAGTTGGGATGAGCAGTTCTTC. It translates to CDSSLSGSWDEQFF. The J gene is TRBJ2-1, the V gene TRBV5-1, with a weak D call TRBD2 (6 bases). This CDR3 contains 14 residues. Germline V gene lookup returns CDR1 SGHRS and CDR2 YFSETQ.

V is TRBV6-5 and J is TRBJ2-1; 9 nucleotides align to TRBD1. CDR1 MNHEY and CDR2 SVGAGI come from the germline V gene. This CDR3 is 16 amino acids long. Trimming removed 6 bases from V and 3 bases from J; junction bases left unmatched: 9. CDR3 residues: CASSLLLGQGYNEQFF. Written as DNA, the CDR3 is TGTGCCAGCAGCCTCCTCTTGGGACAGGGCTACAATGAGCAGTTCTTC.

The chain recombines TRBV29-1 with TRBJ2-5, with a possible D match to TRBD1 (7 bases). There are 13 residues in the CDR3. Trimming left V 1 base short and J 4 bases short, with 10 bases between. From germline, CDR1 is SQVTM and CDR2 ANQGSEA. The CDR3 sequence: CSVEGQGGETQYF. Written as DNA, the CDR3 is TGCAGCGTTGAAGGCCAGGGGGGAGAGACCCAGTACTTC.

The chain is built from TRBV20-1 and TRBJ2-1; 15 nucleotides line up with TRBD2. In germline, CDR1 is DFQATT, CDR2 SNEGSKA (reference sequence). The CDR3 contains 16 residues. Trimming at V came to 1 base and at J to 7 bases, leaving 5 bases not matched to a gene. The CDR3: CSARAGLAGGWNEQFF. In DNA form, the CDR3 reads TGCAGTGCTAGAGCCGGACTAGCGGGAGGGTGGAATGAGCAGTTCTTC.

The V gene is TRBV19, the J gene TRBJ1-2, with TRBD1 as a possible D gene (5 bases). This CDR3 has 14 amino acids. V lost 8 bases, J lost 3 bases, and 16 bases lay in between. CDR1 and CDR2 from the germline V gene are LNHDA and SQIVND (reference sequence). For the CDR3, the DNA is TGTGCCAGTGAAAGAACGACAGCCGACTATGGCTACACCTTC. Translation gives CASERTTADYGYTF.

The chain links TRBV29-1 to TRBJ2-4; maybe TRBD2 (6 bases). V was trimmed by 6 bases and J by 1 base, leaving 16 bases between them. The CDR3 length is 15 residues. Germline lookup yields CDR1 SQVTM and CDR2 ANQGSEA. The CDR3: CSVVELEGAKNIQYF. CDR3 in DNA: TGCAGCGTGGTCGAGTTGGAGGGGGCCAAAAACATTCAGTACTTC. Based on the CDR3 plus reference TRBV29-1 and TRBJ2-4, the full variable domain is SAVISQKPSRDICQRGTSLTIQCQVDSQVTMMFWYRQQPGQSLTLIATANQGSEATYESGFVIDKFPISRPNLTFSTLTVSNMSPEDSSIYLCSVVELEGAKNIQYFGAGTRLSVL.

The chain couples TRBV18 to TRBJ2-7; D is perhaps TRBD1 (5 bases). This CDR3 contains 13 residues. Trimming took off 0 bases at V and 6 bases at J, with 9 bases between the two ends. The V gene's germline CDR1 is KGHSH and CDR2 LQKENI. In DNA, the CDR3 is TGTGCCAGCTCACCACCCAGGGTCTCCGAGCAGTACTTC. It yields the protein CASSPPRVSEQYF.

J is TRBJ2-1 and V is TRBV6-1; TRBD2 aligns across 8 bases. V lost 7 bases, J lost 5 bases, and 10 bases stayed unmatched. This CDR3 is built from 15 residues. The germline V gene encodes CDR1 MNHNS and CDR2 SASEGT. CDR3 amino acids: CASTQGTSFNNEQFF. In DNA form, the CDR3 reads TGTGCCAGCACCCAGGGGACTAGTTTCAACAATGAGCAGTTCTTC.

CDR3 DNA: TGTGCCACCAGTCAGGGTCTAGCGGGAGCTGATACGCAGTATTTT. Residues: CATSQGLAGADTQYF. The J gene is TRBJ2-3, the V gene TRBV24-1, with 10 bases that match TRBD2. The germline CDR1 and CDR2 sequences are KGHDR and SFDVKD. V dropped 6 bases and J dropped 6; count of bases not matched to a gene: 8. The CDR3 is made up of 15 amino acids.